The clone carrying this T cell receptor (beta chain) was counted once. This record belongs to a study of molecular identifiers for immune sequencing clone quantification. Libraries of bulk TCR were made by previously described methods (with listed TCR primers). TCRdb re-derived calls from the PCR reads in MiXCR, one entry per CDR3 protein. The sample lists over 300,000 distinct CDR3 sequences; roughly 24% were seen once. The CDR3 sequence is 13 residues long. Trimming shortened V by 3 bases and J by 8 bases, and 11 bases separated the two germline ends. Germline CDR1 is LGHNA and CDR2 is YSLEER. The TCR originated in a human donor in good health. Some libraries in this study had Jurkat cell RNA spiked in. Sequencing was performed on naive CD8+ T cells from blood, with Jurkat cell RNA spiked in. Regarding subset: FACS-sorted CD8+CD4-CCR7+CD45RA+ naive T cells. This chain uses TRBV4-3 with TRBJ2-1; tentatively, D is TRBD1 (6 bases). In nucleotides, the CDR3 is TGCGCCAGCAGCCAGGACAGAAGGGATGAGCAGTTCTTC. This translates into CASSQDRRDEQFF.